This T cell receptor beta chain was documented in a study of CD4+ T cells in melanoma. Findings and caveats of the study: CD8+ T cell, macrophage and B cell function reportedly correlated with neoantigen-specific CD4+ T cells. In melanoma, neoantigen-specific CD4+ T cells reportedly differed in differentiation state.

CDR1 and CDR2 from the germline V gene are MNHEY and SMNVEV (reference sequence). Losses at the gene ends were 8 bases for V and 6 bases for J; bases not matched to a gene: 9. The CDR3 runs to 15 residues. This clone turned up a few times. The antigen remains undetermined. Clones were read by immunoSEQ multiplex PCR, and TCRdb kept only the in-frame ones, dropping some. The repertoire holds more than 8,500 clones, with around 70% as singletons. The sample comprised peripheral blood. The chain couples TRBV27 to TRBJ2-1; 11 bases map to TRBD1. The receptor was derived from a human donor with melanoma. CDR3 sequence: CASCQGTGGINEQFF. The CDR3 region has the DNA TGTGCCAGCTGCCAAGGGACAGGGGGGATCAATGAGCAGTTCTTC.